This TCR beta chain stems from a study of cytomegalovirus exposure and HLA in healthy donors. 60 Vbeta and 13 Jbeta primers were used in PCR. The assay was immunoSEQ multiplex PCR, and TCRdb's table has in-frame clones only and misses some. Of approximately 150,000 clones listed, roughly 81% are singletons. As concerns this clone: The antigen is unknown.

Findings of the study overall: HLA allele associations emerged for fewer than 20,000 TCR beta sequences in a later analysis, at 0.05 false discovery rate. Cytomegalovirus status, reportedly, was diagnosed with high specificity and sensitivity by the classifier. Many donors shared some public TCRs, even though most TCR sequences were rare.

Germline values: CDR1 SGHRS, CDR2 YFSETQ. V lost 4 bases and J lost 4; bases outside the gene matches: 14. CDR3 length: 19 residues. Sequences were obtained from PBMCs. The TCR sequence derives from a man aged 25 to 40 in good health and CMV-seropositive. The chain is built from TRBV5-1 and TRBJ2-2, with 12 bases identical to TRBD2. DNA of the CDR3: TGCGCCAGCAGCCCGCCCCGACTGGCTAGCGGGAGGGGCACCGGGGAGCTGTTTTTT. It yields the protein CASSPPRLASGRGTGELFF.